The 13 T cell receptor beta chains below all came from one sample that was sequenced in a study of T-cell memory formation after mild COVID-19. TCRdb reprocessed the 5' RACE reads via MiXCR and lists one record per CDR3 protein. The sample carries 200,000 to 250,000 distinct CDR3 sequences, around 9.5% recorded once. The material sequenced was PBMCs or a T cell subset sorted from them (not recorded which). The receptors were sampled from a man younger than 35 who had mild COVID-19 (a few samples of this study predate the infection). Cell type and time point are not known.

J is TRBJ2-1 and V is TRBV3-1, with 8 bases that match TRBD1. Germline V gene sequence: CDR1 LGHDT, CDR2 YNNKEL (reference sequence). This CDR3 region has 15 residues. The J segment lost 8 bases and the V segment lost 1 base, leaving 7 bases of the junction unmatched. CDR3 region: CASSQGTGRRYEQFF. The DNA for the CDR3 is TGTGCCAGCAGCCAAGGGACAGGGAGGCGGTATGAGCAGTTCTTC.

The J gene is TRBJ2-1, the V gene TRBV6-5, with 11 bases fitting TRBD2. V shed 5 bases, J shed 13 bases, and the junction held 4 bases outside the gene matches. This CDR3 region has 12 residues. Germline loops: CDR1 MNHEY, CDR2 SVGAGI. The CDR3 loop reads CASSNSGGDQFF. The DNA of the CDR3 is TGTGCCAGCAGTAATAGCGGGGGGGACCAGTTCTTC.

This clonotype was observed at least ten times. This chain links TRBV7-2 with TRBJ1-5, with a weak D call TRBD1 (5 bases). V dropped 2 bases and J dropped 5 bases, with 16 bases sitting between them. The CDR3 has 16 residues. Germline CDR1 SGHTA, CDR2 FQGNSA. CDR3 residues: CASSLLGQGFDQPQHF. The DNA of the CDR3 is TGTGCCAGCAGCTTATTGGGCCAGGGTTTCGATCAGCCCCAGCATTTT.

The gene calls are TRBV6-2 or TRBV6-3 and TRBJ2-3, with D perhaps matching TRBD1 (6 bases). The ends were cut back, 5 bases at V and 4 bases at J, with 16 bases in the middle. Germline CDR1 MNHEY, CDR2 SVGEGT. The CDR3 is made up of 15 amino acids. The CDR3, as DNA: TGTGCCAGCAGTCCCCGGACAGATTTAGCAGATACGCAGTATTTT. This gives the protein CASSPRTDLADTQYF.

As regards this clonotype: A read error may account for a junction end that differs from germline. The genes are TRBV20-1 and TRBJ2-3; the D gene is possibly TRBD1 (5 bases). Germline assignment: CDR1 DFQATT and CDR2 SNEGSKA (reference sequence). This CDR3 comprises 14 residues. CDR3 amino acids: CSAGDSRGWDTQYF. CDR3 coding DNA: TGCAGTGCTGGAGACAGTCGTGGGTGGGATACGCAGTATTTT.

This clonotype was detected a few times. The chain employs TRBV23-1 and TRBJ1-2; no definite D call. TRBV23-1 is an ORF, and what it does is uncertain. This CDR3 spans 14 amino acids. The ends were cut back, 4 bases at V and 4 bases at J, with 13 bases in the middle. The CDR3 protein is CASSLDVLGYGYTF. The CDR3 region has the DNA TGCGCCAGCAGTCTAGACGTCCTCGGCTATGGCTACACCTTC.

This clonotype has more than one count but fewer than ten. This chain joins TRBV30 and TRBJ2-7; 8 positions agree with TRBD1. Unmatched junction bases numbered 8, after V lost 1 base and J lost 6 bases. Germline CDR1 is GTSNPN and CDR2 is SVGIG (reference sequence). This CDR3 region has 14 residues. The CDR3 coding sequence is TGTGCCTGGAGTGGATCCGGGACAGGTTCCGAGCAGTACTTC. Residues: CAWSGSGTGSEQYF.

The V and J genes are TRBV7-2 and TRBJ1-6; D remains unclear. Trimming stripped 3 bases from V and 8 bases from J, with 8 bases between. This CDR3 has 13 amino acids. Germline V CDR1 and CDR2: SGHTA, FQGNSA. CDR3 DNA: TGTGCCAGCAGCTTGAGTCTCGATTCACCCCTCCACTTT. Its protein is CASSLSLDSPLHF.

This chain joins TRBV4-1 and TRBJ1-4; perhaps TRBD1 as D (5 bases). The CDR3 contains 16 residues. The V and J ends lost 0 bases and 5 bases respectively, with 13 bases between them. The germline CDR1 and CDR2 sequences are MGHRA and YSYEKL. The chain's CDR3 is CASSQERGTDNEKLFF. DNA for the CDR3: TGCGCCAGCAGCCAAGAGCGCGGGACCGACAATGAAAAACTGTTTTTT.

This clonotype came up a few times. The chain couples TRBV25-1 to TRBJ2-1; D might be TRBD1 (5 bases). The CDR3 has 16 residues. Germline loops: CDR1 MGHDK, CDR2 SYGVNS. V was cut by 3 bases and J by 0 bases, with 12 bases left in between. CDR3 region: CASSEAQGGSYNEQFF. The CDR3 region has the DNA TGTGCCAGCAGTGAGGCCCAGGGTGGCTCCTACAATGAGCAGTTCTTC.

There are a few counts of this clonotype. This chain joins TRBV20-1 and TRBJ2-5; tentatively, D is TRBD1 (5 bases). The CDR3 loop spans 14 amino acids. V was shortened by 1 base and J by 5 bases, with 14 bases between the two germline ends. The germline CDR1 and CDR2 sequences are DFQATT and SNEGSKA (reference sequence). CDR3 nucleotide sequence: TGCAGTGCTAGAGTGGTACAGGCTCGGGAGACCCAGTACTTC. It yields the protein CSARVVQARETQYF.

The chain recombines TRBV20-1 with TRBJ2-7, with no clear D. This CDR3 region has 15 residues. The V end lost 0 bases, the J end lost 0 bases, and 12 bases lay between the germline ends. Germline V lookup: CDR1 DFQATT, CDR2 SNEGSKA (reference sequence). The CDR3 region has the DNA TGCAGTGCTAGAGATTTCGCGGAAAGCTCCTACGAGCAGTACTTC. Its translation: CSARDFAESSYEQYF.

This clonotype was observed many times. The chain joins TRBV7-2 to TRBJ2-7; D is ambiguous. V lost 6 bases and J 0 bases, leaving 6 bases between the germline ends. Per the germline V gene, CDR1 is SGHTA and CDR2 is FQGNSA. The CDR3 sequence is 12 residues long. The CDR3 sequence: CASSQSSYEQYV. The CDR3, as DNA: TGTGCCAGCAGTCAAAGCTCCTACGAGCAGTACGTC.